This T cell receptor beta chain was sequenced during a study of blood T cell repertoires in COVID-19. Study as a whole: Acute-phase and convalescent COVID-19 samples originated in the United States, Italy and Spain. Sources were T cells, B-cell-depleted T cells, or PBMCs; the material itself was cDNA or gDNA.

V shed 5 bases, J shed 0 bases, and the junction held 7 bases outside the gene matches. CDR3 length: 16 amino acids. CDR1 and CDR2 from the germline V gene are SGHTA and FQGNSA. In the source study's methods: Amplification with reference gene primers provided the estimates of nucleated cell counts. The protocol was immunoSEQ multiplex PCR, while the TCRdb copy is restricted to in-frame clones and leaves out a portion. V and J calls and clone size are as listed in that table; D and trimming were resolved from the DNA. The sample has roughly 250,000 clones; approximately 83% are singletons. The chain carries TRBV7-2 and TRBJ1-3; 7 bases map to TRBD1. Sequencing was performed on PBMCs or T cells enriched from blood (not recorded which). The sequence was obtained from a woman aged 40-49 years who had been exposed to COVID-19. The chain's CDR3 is CASSEQGPSSGNTIYF. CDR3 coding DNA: TGTGCCAGCAGCGAACAGGGGCCGAGCTCTGGAAACACCATATATTTT. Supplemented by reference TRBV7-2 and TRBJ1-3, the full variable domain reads GAGVSQSPSNKVTEKGKDVELRCDPISGHTALYWYRQSLGQGLEFLIYFQGNSAPDKSGLPSDRFSAERTGGSVSTLTIQRTQQEDSAVYLCASSEQGPSSGNTIYFGEGSWLTVV.